Below are 17 T cell receptor beta chains sequenced from a single sample in a study of CD8 T cells in ankylosing spondylitis. TCRdb reprocessed the 5' RACE reads with MiXCR, giving one entry per CDR3 protein. The sample lists 100,000 or so distinct CDR3 sequences, less than 25% seen once, with 9% to 15% in the top ten. Sequenced: synovial fluid, either unsorted or a sorted T cell fraction (not recorded which). These receptors were obtained from a male donor with ankylosing spondylitis.

This sequence joins TRBV6-6 and TRBJ1-2; D gene uncertain. This CDR3 spans 11 amino acids. The V end lost 4 bases, the J end lost 8 bases, and 8 bases lay between the germline ends. CDR1 and CDR2 from the germline V gene are MNHNY and SVGAGI (reference sequence). In DNA form, the CDR3 reads TGTGCCAGCAGTTCCTTTTCGGGCTACACCTTC. As protein: CASSSFSGYTF.

The chain recombines TRBV7-9 with TRBJ2-1, with D unclear. CDR1 and CDR2 (germline): SEHNR, FQNEAQ (reference sequence). Deletions cut 2 bases from V and 8 bases from J, with 13 bases between. This CDR3 spans 14 amino acids. In nucleotides, the CDR3 is TGTGCCAGCAGCTTAACTACACCTGGTGATGAGCAGTTCTTC. It translates to CASSLTTPGDEQFF.

This rearrangement joins TRBV7-2 to TRBJ2-3, with D possibly being TRBD2 (7 bases). The CDR3 length is 14 residues. CDR1 SGHTA and CDR2 FQGNSA come from the germline V gene. Trimming pared 2 bases from V and 4 bases from J, leaving 10 bases between. CDR3: CASSLIGGPDTQYF. The CDR3 region has the DNA TGTGCCAGCAGCTTAATCGGGGGGCCAGATACGCAGTATTTT.

This clonotype has only a few counts. V is TRBV10-3 and J is TRBJ2-3; tentative D call: TRBD2 (5 bases). The germline gives CDR1 ENHRY, CDR2 SYGVKD. V shed 6 bases and J shed 3 bases, with 13 bases lying between them. The CDR3 covers 14 residues. CDR3 in amino acids: CAISHEGPTDTQYF. Written as DNA, the CDR3 is TGTGCCATCAGCCATGAGGGCCCAACAGATACGCAGTATTTT.

CDR3 protein: CASSQVGGRFYNEQFF. The CDR3 nucleotides read TGTGCCAGCAGCCAAGTTGGGGGGAGGTTCTACAATGAGCAGTTCTTC. The chain employs TRBV14 and TRBJ2-1, with D perhaps TRBD2 (6 bases). This CDR3 region has 16 residues. Per the germline V gene, CDR1 is SGHDN and CDR2 is FVKESK. Trimming removed 1 base from V and 3 bases from J, with 13 bases in between.

This clonotype was observed many times. The chain links TRBV7-9 to TRBJ2-3; D remains ambiguous. Trimming stripped 1 base from V and 3 bases from J, with 11 bases between. CDR3 length equals 15 residues. Germline CDR1 reads SEHNR; CDR2 reads FQNEAQ (reference sequence). The CDR3 DNA is TGTGCCAGCAGCTTAGAAGGACCCCCGACAGATACGCAGTATTTT. This sequence encodes CASSLEGPPTDTQYF.

This clonotype was found a few times. This sequence joins TRBV2 and TRBJ2-3, with 10 bases lining up with TRBD2. Looked up from germline, CDR1 is SNHLY and CDR2 is FYNNEI. The CDR3 is made up of 16 amino acids. V was clipped by 7 bases and J by 3 bases; unmatched bases: 10. The CDR3 region is CASTPAKAGGTDTQYF. CDR3 coding DNA: TGTGCCAGCACCCCCGCGAAAGCGGGAGGGACAGATACGCAGTATTTT. The complete variable domain, with remaining parts taken from reference TRBV2 and TRBJ2-3, reads EPEVTQTPSHQVTQMGQEVILRCVPISNHLYFYWYRQILGQKVEFLVSFYNNEISEKSEIFDDQFSVERPDGSNFTLKIRSTKLEDSAMYFCASTPAKAGGTDTQYFGPGTRLTVL.

This clonotype was observed a few times. The rearrangement joins TRBV3-1 to TRBJ1-2, with D unclear. Trimming took off 1 base at V and 0 bases at J, with 9 bases between the two ends. The CDR3 totals 15 residues. Germline CDR1 LGHDT, CDR2 YNNKEL (reference sequence). CDR3 residues: CASSQVSQPNYGYTF. CDR3 nucleotides: TGTGCCAGCAGCCAAGTTTCCCAGCCTAACTATGGCTACACCTTC.

This clonotype was counted only a few times. The chain links TRBV9 to TRBJ1-1, with 8 bases aligning to TRBD1. Per germline, CDR1 SGDLS and CDR2 YYNGEE. CDR3 size: 14 residues. Losses at the gene ends were 4 bases for V and 1 base for J; bases not matched to a gene: 3. CDR3 nucleotides: TGTGCCAGCAGCCCAACAGGGGGGAACACTGAAGCTTTCTTT. Residues: CASSPTGGNTEAFF. Using reference TRBV9 and TRBJ1-1 for the parts outside the CDR3, the full variable domain is DSGVTQTPKHLITATGQRVTLRCSPRSGDLSVYWYQQSLDQGLQFLIQYYNGEERAKGNILERFSAQQFPDLHSELNLSSLELGDSALYFCASSPTGGNTEAFFGQGTRLTVV.

This clonotype was seen more than once but under ten times. The genes are TRBV4-2 and TRBJ2-2; D ambiguous. CDR1 is LGHNA, CDR2 YNFKEQ, per germline. The V end was cut by 0 bases, the J end by 5 bases, with 7 bases between. This CDR3 region has 14 residues. This CDR3 reads CASSQDDRTGELFF. The CDR3 region has the DNA TGTGCCAGCAGCCAAGATGACCGAACCGGGGAGCTGTTTTTT.

This rearrangement joins TRBV21-1 to TRBJ2-7; the table's TRBD2 call for D was not verified on the DNA. TRBV21-1 is noted as a pseudogene. The CDR3 is 13 amino acids. CDR3 region: CASTPSGSDEQYV. The CDR3 DNA reads as TGTGCCAGCACCCCTAGCGGGAGCGACGAGCAGTACGTC.

The chain recombines TRBV24-1 with TRBJ2-1; 8 bases line up with TRBD1. The CDR3 runs 12 residues. Germline loops: CDR1 KGHDR, CDR2 SFDVKD. J was trimmed by 7 bases and V by 11 bases; bases with no gene match: 6. Here the CDR3 reads CAISDRGNEQFF. CDR3 DNA: TGTGCCATATCCGACAGGGGAAATGAGCAGTTCTTC.

The V and J genes are TRBV2 and TRBJ1-6; no reliable D call. V was cut by 11 bases and J by 12 bases, with 20 bases left in between. Germline CDR1 is SNHLY and CDR2 is FYNNEI. The CDR3 runs to 13 residues. The CDR3 region is CAGVSGVSRPLHF. The CDR3 DNA sequence: TGTGCCGGGGTATCGGGAGTCTCTCGACCCCTCCACTTT.

The V call is TRBV12-3 or TRBV12-4, the J call TRBJ2-5; TRBD2 aligns across 9 bases. The CDR3 has 15 residues. The J segment lost 5 bases and the V segment lost 4 bases, leaving 8 bases of the junction unmatched. CDR3 region: CASSSGLANGETQYF. DNA of the CDR3: TGTGCCAGCAGTTCTGGACTAGCGAATGGGGAGACCCAGTACTTC.

V and J are TRBV5-8 and TRBJ2-2, with D perhaps assigned TRBD1 or TRBD2 (5 bases each). The V end was cut by 4 bases, the J end by 6 bases, with 16 bases between. Germline V gene lookup returns CDR1 SGHTS and CDR2 YDEGEE. The CDR3 contains 15 residues. The CDR3 nucleotides are TGTGCCAGCAGCCGGGACCGCCTGGGCTCCGGGGAGCTGTTTTTT. It translates to CASSRDRLGSGELFF.

The V and J genes are TRBV20-1 and TRBJ2-2; maybe TRBD2 (6 bases). Germline CDR1 reads DFQATT; CDR2 reads SNEGSKA (reference sequence). V lost 3 bases, J lost 0 bases, and 8 bases lay in between. The CDR3 consists of 14 residues. The CDR3, as DNA: TGCAGTGCTAGCGGGAGAACGAACACCGGGGAGCTGTTTTTT. It yields the protein CSASGRTNTGELFF.

The CDR3 DNA reads as TGTGCCAGCAAGCGGGAGAGGTCCTACAATGAGCAGTTCTTC. Encoded protein: CASKRERSYNEQFF. The chain joins TRBV2 to TRBJ2-1; the match to TRBD2 covers 8 bases. V lost 7 bases and J lost 1; bases outside the gene matches: 3. The V gene's germline CDR1 is SNHLY and CDR2 FYNNEI. The CDR3 loop spans 14 amino acids.